A single sample gave rise to the 12 T cell receptor beta chains below, sequenced in a study of OX40 agonist ivuxolimab in advanced cancers. Profiled with immunoSEQ multiplex PCR; TCRdb holds only in-frame clones, not every one. The sample has about 100,000 clones, approximately 90% seen once. Sequences were derived from CD4+ or CD8+ T cells sorted from blood, sampled in a trial of the OX40 agonist ivuxolimab. These receptors came from an adult with an advanced solid tumor such as melanoma, head and neck, liver or kidney cancer.

CDR3 sequence: CARRDRGTYEQYF. Written as DNA, the CDR3 is TGTGCCAGACGGGACAGGGGGACCTACGAGCAGTACTTC. The chain joins TRBV14 to TRBJ2-7, with 11 bases aligning to TRBD1. The ends lost 9 bases at V and 2 bases at J; junction bases unmatched: 3. The CDR3 spans 13 residues. The germline gives CDR1 SGHDN, CDR2 FVKESK.

The V gene is TRBV9, the J gene TRBJ2-7; 8 nucleotides align to TRBD2. The CDR3 runs 15 residues. In germline, CDR1 is SGDLS, CDR2 YYNGEE. J gave up 0 bases and V 4 bases, and 6 bases lay outside the gene matches. The CDR3 DNA is TGTGCCAGCAGCCCTAGGGCGGGAGGCTCCTACGAGCAGTACTTC. Encoded protein: CASSPRAGGSYEQYF.

The gene calls are TRBV5-1 and TRBJ2-5; possibly TRBD2 for D (7 bases). Trimming took 3 bases from V and 2 from J, leaving 14 bases between them. The CDR3 runs to 15 residues. Germline assignment: CDR1 SGHRS and CDR2 YFSETQ. CDR3 sequence (DNA): TGCGCCAGCAGCTCCCGGGGGGCAACTCAAGAGACCCAGTACTTC. It yields the protein CASSSRGATQETQYF.

The chain couples TRBV7-2 to TRBJ1-2, with no clear D. The germline V and J ends were trimmed by 1 base and 0 bases, with 18 bases remaining between them. The germline V gene has CDR1 SGHTA and CDR2 FQGNSA. This CDR3 contains 18 residues. CDR3 region: CASSLVAGRGWTNYGYTF. For the CDR3, the DNA is TGTGCCAGCAGCTTAGTGGCAGGTCGTGGCTGGACTAACTATGGCTACACCTTC.

J is TRBJ2-1 and V is TRBV9; D is unresolved. V lost 1 base and J lost 3, with 11 bases in between. This CDR3 has 15 residues. The germline V gene has CDR1 SGDLS and CDR2 YYNGEE. Here the CDR3 reads CASSVSPDLYNEQFF. The CDR3 coding sequence is TGTGCCAGCAGCGTAAGCCCCGACCTCTACAATGAGCAGTTCTTC.

This chain connects TRBV11-2 to TRBJ2-3, with 10 nucleotides matching TRBD2. The V gene end was trimmed by 0 bases and the J gene end by 8 bases; junction bases not matched to a gene: 11. CDR3 length: 17 amino acids. Germline CDR1 is SGHAT and CDR2 is FQNNGV. The CDR3 bases are TGTGCCAGCAGCTTAGATCGGAGCGGGAGGGCCCTAGGTACGCAGTATTTT. Protein: CASSLDRSGRALGTQYF.

V and J are TRBV7-6 and TRBJ2-1; D is possibly TRBD2 (5 bases). Germline CDR1 and CDR2: SGHVS and FNYEAQ. The length of the CDR3 is 13 residues. Trimming took 0 bases from V and 10 from J, leaving 10 bases between them. DNA for the CDR3: TGTGCCAGCAGCTTAGCGGGAGTTGGCGAGCAGTTCTTC. It is translated as CASSLAGVGEQFF.

This clone was picked up one time. V and J are TRBV7-2 and TRBJ1-3, with 9 bases fitting TRBD1. Germline lookup yields CDR1 SGHTA and CDR2 FQGNSA. J lost 1 base, V lost 2 bases, and 3 bases had no gene match. CDR3 length: 16 amino acids. The CDR3 here is CASSLRGQGSGNTIYF. DNA for the CDR3: TGTGCCAGCAGCTTAAGGGGACAGGGTTCTGGAAACACCATATATTTT.

The chain is built from TRBV20-1 and TRBJ2-5, with D perhaps assigned TRBD1 or TRBD2 (5 bases each). Germline CDR1 DFQATT, CDR2 SNEGSKA (reference sequence). CDR3 length: 11 residues. V was shortened by 5 bases and J by 4 bases, with 8 bases between the two germline ends. The CDR3 reads CSARGVETQYF. Written as DNA, the CDR3 is TGCAGTGCTCGAGGGGTAGAGACCCAGTACTTC.

The genes are TRBV5-4 and TRBJ1-2, with D maybe TRBD1 (6 bases). This CDR3 is 16 amino acids long. From germline, CDR1 is SGHNT and CDR2 YYREEE (reference sequence). V was clipped by 1 base and J by 4 bases, with 17 bases between them. CDR3 DNA: TGTGCCAGCAGCTTGTGGTCTGTAGGGGGGACCTATGGCTACACCTTC. This translates into CASSLWSVGGTYGYTF. Full variable domain (rest looked up from reference TRBV5-4 and TRBJ1-2): ETGVTQSPTHLIKTRGQQVTLRCSSQSGHNTVSWYQQALGQGPQFIFQYYREEENGRGNFPPRFSGLQFPNYSSELNVNALELDDSALYLCASSLWSVGGTYGYTFGSGTRLTVV.

This clone occurred once. This chain joins TRBV7-9 and TRBJ1-4, with 10 bases matching TRBD1. The CDR3 length is 16 residues. Germline values: CDR1 SEHNR, CDR2 FQNEAQ (reference sequence). Germline trimming cut 2 bases from V and 7 bases from J; bases unmatched to any gene: 7. CDR3 DNA sequence: TGTGCCAGCAGCTTAAGGGACAGGGGTCGCAGTGAAAAACTGTTTTTT. Translation gives CASSLRDRGRSEKLFF.

The chain combines TRBV11-2 with TRBJ1-3, with D possibly being TRBD1 (5 bases). V lost 6 bases to trimming and J lost 0 bases, with 12 bases between them. The CDR3 is 15 amino acids. Per germline, CDR1 SGHAT and CDR2 FQNNGV. CDR3 sequence reads: CASSSGPSSGNTIYF. The CDR3, as DNA: TGTGCCAGCAGTTCGGGACCCAGCTCTGGAAACACCATATATTTT.